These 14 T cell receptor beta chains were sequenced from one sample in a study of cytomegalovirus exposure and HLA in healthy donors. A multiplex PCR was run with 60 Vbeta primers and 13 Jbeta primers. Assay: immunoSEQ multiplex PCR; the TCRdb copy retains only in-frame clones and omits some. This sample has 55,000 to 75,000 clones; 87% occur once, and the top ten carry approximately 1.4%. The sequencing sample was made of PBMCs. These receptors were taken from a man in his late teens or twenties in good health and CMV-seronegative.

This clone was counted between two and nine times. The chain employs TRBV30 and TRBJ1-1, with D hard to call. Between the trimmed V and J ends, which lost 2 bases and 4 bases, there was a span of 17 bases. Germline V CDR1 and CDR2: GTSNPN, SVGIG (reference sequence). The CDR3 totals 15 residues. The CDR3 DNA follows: TGTGCCTGGAGTCCCCCCACGTACCCGGGCACTGAAGCTTTCTTT. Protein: CAWSPPTYPGTEAFF.

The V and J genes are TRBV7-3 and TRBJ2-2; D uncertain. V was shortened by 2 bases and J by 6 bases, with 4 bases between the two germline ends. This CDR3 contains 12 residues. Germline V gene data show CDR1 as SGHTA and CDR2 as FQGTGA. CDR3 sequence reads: CASSLSAGELFF. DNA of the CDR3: TGTGCCAGCAGCTTATCGGCCGGGGAGCTGTTTTTT.

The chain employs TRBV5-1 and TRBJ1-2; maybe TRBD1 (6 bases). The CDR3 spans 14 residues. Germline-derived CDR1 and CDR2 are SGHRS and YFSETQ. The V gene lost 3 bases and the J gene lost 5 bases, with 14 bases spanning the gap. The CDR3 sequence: CASSSDSGVYGYTF. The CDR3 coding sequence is TGCGCCAGCAGCTCGGACAGTGGAGTGTATGGCTACACCTTC.

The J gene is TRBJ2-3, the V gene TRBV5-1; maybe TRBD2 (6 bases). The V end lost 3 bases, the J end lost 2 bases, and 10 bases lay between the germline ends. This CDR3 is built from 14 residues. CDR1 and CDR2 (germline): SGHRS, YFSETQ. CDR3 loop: CASSSEGFTDTQYF. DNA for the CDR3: TGCGCCAGCAGCTCGGAGGGGTTCACAGATACGCAGTATTTT.

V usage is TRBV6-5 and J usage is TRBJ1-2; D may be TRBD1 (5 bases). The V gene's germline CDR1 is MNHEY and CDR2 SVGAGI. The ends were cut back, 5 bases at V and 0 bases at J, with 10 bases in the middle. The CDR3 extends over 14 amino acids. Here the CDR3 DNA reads TGTGCCAGCAGTCCCGACAGTGCTAACTATGGCTACACCTTC. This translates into CASSPDSANYGYTF.

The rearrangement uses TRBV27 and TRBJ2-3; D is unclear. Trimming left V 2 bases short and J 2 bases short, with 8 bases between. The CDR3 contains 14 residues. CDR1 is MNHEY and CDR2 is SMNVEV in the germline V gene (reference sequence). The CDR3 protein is CASSLVRLTDTQYF. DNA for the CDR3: TGTGCCAGCAGTTTAGTACGACTCACAGATACGCAGTATTTT.

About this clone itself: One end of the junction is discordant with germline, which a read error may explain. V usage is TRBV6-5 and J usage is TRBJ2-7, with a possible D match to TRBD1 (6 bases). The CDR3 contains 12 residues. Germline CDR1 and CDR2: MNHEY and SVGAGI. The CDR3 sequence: CASSSRTAHISF. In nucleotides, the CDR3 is TGTGCCAGCAGTTCGAGGACAGCCCACATTTCCTTC.

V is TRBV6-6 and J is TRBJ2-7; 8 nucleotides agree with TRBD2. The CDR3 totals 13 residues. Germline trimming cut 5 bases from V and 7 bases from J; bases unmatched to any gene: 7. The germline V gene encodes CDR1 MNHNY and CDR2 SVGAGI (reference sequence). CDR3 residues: CASSRERGLEQYF. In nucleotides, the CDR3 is TGTGCCAGCAGTCGGGAGCGGGGGTTGGAGCAGTACTTC.

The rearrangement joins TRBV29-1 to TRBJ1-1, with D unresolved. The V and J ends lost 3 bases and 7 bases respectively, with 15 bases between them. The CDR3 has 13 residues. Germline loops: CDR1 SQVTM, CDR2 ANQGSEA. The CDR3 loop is CSVDPGDKYEAFF. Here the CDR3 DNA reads TGCAGCGTTGACCCGGGAGATAAGTATGAAGCTTTCTTT.

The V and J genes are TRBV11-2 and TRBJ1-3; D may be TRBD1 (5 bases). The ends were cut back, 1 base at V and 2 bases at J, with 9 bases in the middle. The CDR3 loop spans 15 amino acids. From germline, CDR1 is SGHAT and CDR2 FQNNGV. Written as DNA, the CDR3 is TGTGCCAGCAGCTTAGTCCAGGGCACTGGAAACACCATATATTTT. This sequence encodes CASSLVQGTGNTIYF.

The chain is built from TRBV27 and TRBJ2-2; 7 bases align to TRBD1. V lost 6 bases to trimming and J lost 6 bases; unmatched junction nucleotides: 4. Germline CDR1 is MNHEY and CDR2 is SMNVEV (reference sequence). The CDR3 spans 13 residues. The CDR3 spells CASRDRAAGELFF. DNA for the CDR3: TGTGCCAGCAGAGACAGGGCGGCCGGGGAGCTGTTTTTT.

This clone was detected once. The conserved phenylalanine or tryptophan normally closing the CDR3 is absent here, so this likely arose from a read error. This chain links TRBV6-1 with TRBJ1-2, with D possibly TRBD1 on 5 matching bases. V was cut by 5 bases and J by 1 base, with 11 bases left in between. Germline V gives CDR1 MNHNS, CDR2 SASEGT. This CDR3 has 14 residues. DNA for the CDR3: TGTGCCAGCAGTACGGGGGGTATTAACTATGGCTACACCCTC. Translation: CASSTGGINYGYTL.

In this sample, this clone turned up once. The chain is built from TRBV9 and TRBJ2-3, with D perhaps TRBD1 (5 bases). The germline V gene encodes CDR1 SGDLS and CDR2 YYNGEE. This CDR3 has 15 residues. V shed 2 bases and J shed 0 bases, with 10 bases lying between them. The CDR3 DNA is TGTGCCAGCAGCGTGGGGCCCTCTAGCACAGATACGCAGTATTTT. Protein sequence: CASSVGPSSTDTQYF.

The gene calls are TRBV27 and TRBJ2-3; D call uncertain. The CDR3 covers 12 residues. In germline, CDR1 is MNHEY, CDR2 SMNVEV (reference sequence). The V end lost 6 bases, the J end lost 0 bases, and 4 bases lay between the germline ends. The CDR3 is CASSPSTDTQYF. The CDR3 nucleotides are TGTGCCAGCAGCCCTAGCACAGATACGCAGTATTTT.